This T cell receptor (beta chain) derives from a study of shared clonotypes between healthy human individuals. Using immunoSEQ multiplex PCR, the repertoire was profiled, and TCRdb retains in-frame clones only, with some absent. This table has around 940,000 clones, about three quarters appearing once. Trimming stripped 5 bases from V and 3 bases from J, with 6 bases between. The CDR3 totals 12 residues. Germline V lookup: CDR1 SEHNR, CDR2 FQNEAQ (reference sequence). Notes on this clone: This may stem from a read error, because a much larger clone lies one nucleotide away.

This chain uses TRBV7-9 with TRBJ2-3; no definite D call. This sequence was found in a man aged 18 to 29 in good health. Sequenced material: memory CD4+ T cells sorted from blood. As for subset: CD45RA-negative fraction. CDR3 sequence (DNA): TGTGCCAGCAGCCCCCAGACAGATACGCAGTATTTT. Translation gives CASSPQTDTQYF. Supplemented by reference TRBV7-9 and TRBJ2-3, the full variable domain reads DTGVSQNPRHKITKRGQNVTFRCDPISEHNRLYWYRQTLGQGPEFLTYFQNEAQLEKSRLLSDRFSAERPKGSFSTLEIQRTEQGDSAMYLCASSPQTDTQYFGPGTRLTVL.